Following are 5 T cell receptor beta chains from one sample sequenced in a study of blood T cell repertoires in COVID-19. TCRdb's table, derived via immunoSEQ multiplex PCR, lists solely in-frame clones and lacks some. Of around 40,000 clones in the sample, around 92% are singletons; the top ten hold around 6%. The sequenced material came from peripheral blood. These receptors came from a woman older than 75 with acute or convalescent COVID-19.

The chain employs TRBV2 and TRBJ2-3; 10 nucleotides agree with TRBD2. V shed 6 bases and J 1 base; nucleotides not matched to a gene: 4. The length of the CDR3 is 15 residues. Germline CDR1 and CDR2: SNHLY and FYNNEI. Here the CDR3 DNA reads TGTGCCAGCAGCCTAACTAGCGGGGGCACAGATACGCAGTATTTT. This translates into CASSLTSGGTDTQYF.

V usage is TRBV12-3 or TRBV12-4 and J usage is TRBJ2-3; D not certain. The ends were cut back, 5 bases at V and 6 bases at J, with 9 bases in the middle. This CDR3 has 12 amino acids. The CDR3 protein is CASSLLPDTQYF. The CDR3 nucleotides are TGTGCCAGCAGTCTTCTACCGGATACGCAGTATTTT.

The chain recombines TRBV2 with TRBJ2-1; D possibly corresponds to TRBD1 (6 bases). The V gene lost 2 bases and the J gene lost 0 bases, with 8 bases spanning the gap. The CDR3 runs 15 residues. The germline gives CDR1 SNHLY, CDR2 FYNNEI. The CDR3 loop is CASSEQGGSYNEQFF. As DNA, the CDR3 is TGTGCCAGCAGTGAACAAGGGGGCTCCTACAATGAGCAGTTCTTC.

This rearrangement joins TRBV12-5 to TRBJ2-7, with 8 bases identical to TRBD2. CDR1 is LGHNT, CDR2 FRNRAP, per germline. J gave up 7 bases and V 6 bases, and 14 bases lay outside the gene matches. The CDR3 runs 15 residues. The CDR3: CASGSTRGGPDEQYF. For the CDR3, the DNA is TGTGCTAGTGGCTCCACACGGGGGGGGCCCGATGAGCAGTACTTC. The variable domain in full, with the rest retrieved from reference TRBV12-5 and TRBJ2-7, is DARVTQTPRHKVTEMGQEVTMRCQPILGHNTVFWYRQTMMQGLELLAYFRNRAPLDDSGMPKDRFSAEMPDATLATLKIQPSEPRDSAVYFCASGSTRGGPDEQYFGPGTRLTVT.

This rearrangement joins TRBV19 to TRBJ1-4; a weak D match, TRBD1 (6 bases). The V gene lost 5 bases and the J gene lost 7 bases, with 14 bases spanning the gap. The CDR3 contains 14 residues. Germline values: CDR1 LNHDA, CDR2 SQIVND (reference sequence). The CDR3 sequence: CASSLQGKGEKLFF. CDR3 DNA sequence: TGTGCCAGTAGTCTACAGGGAAAGGGTGAAAAACTGTTTTTT.